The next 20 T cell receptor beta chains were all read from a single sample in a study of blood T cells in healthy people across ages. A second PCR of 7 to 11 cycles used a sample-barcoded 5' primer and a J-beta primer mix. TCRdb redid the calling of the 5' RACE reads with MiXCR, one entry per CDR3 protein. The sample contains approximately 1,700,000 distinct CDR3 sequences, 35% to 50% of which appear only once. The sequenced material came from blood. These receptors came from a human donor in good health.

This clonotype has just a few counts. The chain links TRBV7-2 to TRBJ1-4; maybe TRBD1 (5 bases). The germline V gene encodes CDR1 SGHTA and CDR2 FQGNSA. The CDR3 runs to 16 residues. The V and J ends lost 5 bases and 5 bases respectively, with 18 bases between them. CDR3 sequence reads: CASSPQRGRLNEKLFF. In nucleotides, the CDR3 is TGTGCCAGCAGCCCCCAGCGGGGACGATTAAATGAAAAACTGTTTTTT.

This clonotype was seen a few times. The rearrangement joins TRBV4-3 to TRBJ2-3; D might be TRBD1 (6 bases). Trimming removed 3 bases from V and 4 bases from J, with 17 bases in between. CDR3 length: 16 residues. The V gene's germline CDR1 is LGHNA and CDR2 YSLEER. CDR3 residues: CASSHLIWGQADTQYF. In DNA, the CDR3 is TGCGCCAGCAGCCATCTCATCTGGGGGCAAGCAGATACGCAGTATTTT.

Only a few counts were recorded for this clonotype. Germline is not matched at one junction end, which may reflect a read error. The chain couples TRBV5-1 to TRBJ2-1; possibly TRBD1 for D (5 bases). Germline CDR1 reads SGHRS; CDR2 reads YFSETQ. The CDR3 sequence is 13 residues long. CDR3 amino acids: CASSSTVYNEQFF. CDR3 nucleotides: TGTGCCAGCAGCTCGACAGTCTACAATGAGCAGTTCTTC.

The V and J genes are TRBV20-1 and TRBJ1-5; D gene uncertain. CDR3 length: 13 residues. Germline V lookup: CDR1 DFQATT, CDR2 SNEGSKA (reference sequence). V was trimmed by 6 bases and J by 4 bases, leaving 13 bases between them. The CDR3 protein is CSAEDGANQPQHF. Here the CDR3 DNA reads TGCAGTGCCGAGGACGGAGCTAATCAGCCCCAGCATTTT.

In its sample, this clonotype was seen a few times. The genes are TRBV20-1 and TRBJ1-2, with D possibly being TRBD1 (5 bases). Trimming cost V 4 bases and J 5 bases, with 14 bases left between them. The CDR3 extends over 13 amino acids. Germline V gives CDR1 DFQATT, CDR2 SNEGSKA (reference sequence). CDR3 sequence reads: CSAMIGGWYGYTF. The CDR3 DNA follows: TGCAGTGCTATGATCGGGGGTTGGTATGGCTACACCTTC.

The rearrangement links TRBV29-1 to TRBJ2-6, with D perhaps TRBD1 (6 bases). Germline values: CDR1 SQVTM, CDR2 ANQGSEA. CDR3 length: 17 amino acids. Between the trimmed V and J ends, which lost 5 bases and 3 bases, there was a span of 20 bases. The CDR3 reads CSVLRRRGVGGANVLTF. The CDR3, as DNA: TGCAGCGTTTTGCGGCGCAGGGGTGTAGGTGGGGCCAACGTCCTGACTTTC.

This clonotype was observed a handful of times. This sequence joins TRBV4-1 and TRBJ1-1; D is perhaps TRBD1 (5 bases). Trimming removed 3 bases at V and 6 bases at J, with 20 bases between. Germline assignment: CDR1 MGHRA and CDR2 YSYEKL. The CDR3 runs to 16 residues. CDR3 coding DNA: TGCGCCAGCAGCCAGTCTCGTCGCGGGGCGGGAGCTGAAGCTTTCTTT. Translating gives CASSQSRRGAGAEAFF.

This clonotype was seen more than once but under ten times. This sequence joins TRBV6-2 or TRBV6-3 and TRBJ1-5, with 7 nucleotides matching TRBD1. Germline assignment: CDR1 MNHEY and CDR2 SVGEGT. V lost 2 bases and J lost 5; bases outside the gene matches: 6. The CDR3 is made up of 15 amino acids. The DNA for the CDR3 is TGTGCCAGCAGTTACCGGGGGCAGGGGGATCAGCCCCAGCATTTT. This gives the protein CASSYRGQGDQPQHF.

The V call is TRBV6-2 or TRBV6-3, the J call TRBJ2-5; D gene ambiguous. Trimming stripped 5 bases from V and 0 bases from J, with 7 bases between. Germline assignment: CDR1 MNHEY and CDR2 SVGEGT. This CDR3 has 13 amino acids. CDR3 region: CASSGSNQETQYF. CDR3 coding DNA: TGTGCCAGCAGTGGCTCTAACCAAGAGACCCAGTACTTC.

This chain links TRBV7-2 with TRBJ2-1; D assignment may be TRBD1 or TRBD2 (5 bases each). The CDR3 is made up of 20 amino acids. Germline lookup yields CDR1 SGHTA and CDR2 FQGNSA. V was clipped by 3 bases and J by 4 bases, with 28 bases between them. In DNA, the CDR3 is TGTGCCAGCAGCTTCCCGGCGGGTAGGGGCCTGAAGTCCCCTTACAATGAGCAGTTCTTC. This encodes CASSFPAGRGLKSPYNEQFF.

CDR3 in DNA: TGTGCCAGCAGTTTAACATGGGACTCCTACGAGCAGTACTTC. It translates to CASSLTWDSYEQYF. V and J are TRBV27 and TRBJ2-7; no definite D call. This CDR3 has 14 amino acids. V was pared by 2 bases and J by 0 bases, with 8 bases between. Germline loops: CDR1 MNHEY, CDR2 SMNVEV (reference sequence).

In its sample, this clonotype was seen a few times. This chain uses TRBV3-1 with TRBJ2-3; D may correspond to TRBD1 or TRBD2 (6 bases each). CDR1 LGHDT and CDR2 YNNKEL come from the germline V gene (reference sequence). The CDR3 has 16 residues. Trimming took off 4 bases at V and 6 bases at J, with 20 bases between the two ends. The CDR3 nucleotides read TGTGCCAGCAGCCCAGTGGGGGGCGCCCTGAGGGATACGCAGTATTTT. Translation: CASSPVGGALRDTQYF.

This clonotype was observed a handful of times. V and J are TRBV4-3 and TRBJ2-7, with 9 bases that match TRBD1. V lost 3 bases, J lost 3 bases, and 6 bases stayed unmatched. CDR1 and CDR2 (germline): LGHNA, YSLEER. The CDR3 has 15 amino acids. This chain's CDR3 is CASSQDRGAVYEQYF. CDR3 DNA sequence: TGCGCCAGCAGCCAGGACAGGGGCGCCGTCTACGAGCAGTACTTC.

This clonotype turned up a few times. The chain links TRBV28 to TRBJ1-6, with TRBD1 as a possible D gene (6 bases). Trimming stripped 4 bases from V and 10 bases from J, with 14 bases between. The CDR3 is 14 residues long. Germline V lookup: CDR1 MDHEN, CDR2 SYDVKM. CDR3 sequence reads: CASSYMAGVSPLHF. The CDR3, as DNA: TGTGCCAGCAGTTACATGGCAGGGGTCTCACCCCTCCACTTT.

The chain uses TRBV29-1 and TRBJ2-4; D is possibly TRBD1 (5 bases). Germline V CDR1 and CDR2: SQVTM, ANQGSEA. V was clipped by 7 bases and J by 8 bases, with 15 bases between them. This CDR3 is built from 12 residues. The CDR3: CSGAPARDIQYF. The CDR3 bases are TGCAGCGGTGCCCCTGCCAGGGACATTCAGTACTTC.

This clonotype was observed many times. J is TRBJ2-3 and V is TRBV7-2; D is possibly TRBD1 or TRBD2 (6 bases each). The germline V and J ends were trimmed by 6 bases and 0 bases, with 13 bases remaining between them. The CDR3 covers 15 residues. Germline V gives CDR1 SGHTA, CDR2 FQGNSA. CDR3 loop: CASSRRGASTDTQYF. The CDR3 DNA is TGTGCCAGCAGTAGAAGGGGGGCAAGCACAGATACGCAGTATTTT.

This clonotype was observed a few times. The CDR3 region is CSARDSSATDTQYF. The CDR3 DNA is TGCAGTGCTAGAGATTCTTCAGCGACAGATACGCAGTATTTT. The chain joins TRBV20-1 to TRBJ2-3; unclear D gene. This CDR3 spans 14 amino acids. With 0 bases removed from V and 3 bases from J, the gap between germline ends came to 10 bases. CDR1 DFQATT and CDR2 SNEGSKA come from the germline V gene (reference sequence).

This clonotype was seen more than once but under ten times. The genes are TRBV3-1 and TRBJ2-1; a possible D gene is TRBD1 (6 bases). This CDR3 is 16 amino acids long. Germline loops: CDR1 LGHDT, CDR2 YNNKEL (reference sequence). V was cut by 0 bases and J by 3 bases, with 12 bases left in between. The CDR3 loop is CASSQDGAGDYNEQFF. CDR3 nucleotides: TGTGCCAGCAGCCAAGATGGGGCAGGGGACTACAATGAGCAGTTCTTC.

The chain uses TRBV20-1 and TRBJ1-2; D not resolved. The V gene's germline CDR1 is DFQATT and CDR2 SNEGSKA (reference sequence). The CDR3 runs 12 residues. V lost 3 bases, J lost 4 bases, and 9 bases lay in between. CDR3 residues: CSASQTGYGYTF. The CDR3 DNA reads TGCAGTGCTAGCCAGACGGGCTATGGCTACACCTTC.

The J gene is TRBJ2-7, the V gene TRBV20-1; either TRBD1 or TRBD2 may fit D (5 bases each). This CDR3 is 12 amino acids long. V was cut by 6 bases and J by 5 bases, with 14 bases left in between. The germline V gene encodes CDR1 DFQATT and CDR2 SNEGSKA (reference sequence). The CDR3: CSARGVSDEQYF. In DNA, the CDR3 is TGCAGTGCCCGAGGGGTTTCTGACGAGCAGTACTTC.